This T cell receptor (beta chain) was obtained from a study of blood T cell repertoires in COVID-19. About the study: Sample material is recorded as cDNA or gDNA derived from T cells, B-cell-depleted T cells, or PBMCs.

Cohort placement rested on clinical history that participants reported themselves. The CDR3 is made up of 14 amino acids. The germline CDR1 and CDR2 sequences are SGHKS and YYEKEE (reference sequence). V lost 5 bases and J 3 bases, leaving 14 bases between the germline ends. Sequencing was performed with immunoSEQ multiplex PCR; in TCRdb, only in-frame clones are kept and a portion is missing. The data contain 200,000 to 250,000 clones, about 87% of them seen just once; the ten biggest clones take up roughly 2.6%. Source material: PBMCs or T cells enriched from blood (not recorded which). This TCR came from a woman younger than 45 with acute COVID-19. The V gene is TRBV5-5, the J gene TRBJ1-1; weak D call: TRBD1 (5 bases). The CDR3 DNA reads as TGTGCCAGCAGTCGGGAGGGGAAAGACACTGAAGCTTTCTTT. This codes for CASSREGKDTEAFF.